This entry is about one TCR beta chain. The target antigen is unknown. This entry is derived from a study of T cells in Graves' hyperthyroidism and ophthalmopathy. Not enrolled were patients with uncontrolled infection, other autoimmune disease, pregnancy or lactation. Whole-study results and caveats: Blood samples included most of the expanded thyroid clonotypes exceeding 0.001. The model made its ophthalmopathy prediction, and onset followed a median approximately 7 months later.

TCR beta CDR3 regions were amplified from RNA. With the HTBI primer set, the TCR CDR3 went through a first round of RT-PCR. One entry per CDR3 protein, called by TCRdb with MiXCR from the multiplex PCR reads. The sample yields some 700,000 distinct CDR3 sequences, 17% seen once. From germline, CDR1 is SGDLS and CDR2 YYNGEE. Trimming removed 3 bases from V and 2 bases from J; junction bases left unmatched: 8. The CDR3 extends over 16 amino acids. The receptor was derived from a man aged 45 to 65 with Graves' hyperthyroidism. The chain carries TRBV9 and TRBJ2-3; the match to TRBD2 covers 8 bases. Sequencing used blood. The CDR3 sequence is CASSAEAGDPTDTQYF. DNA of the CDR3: TGTGCCAGCAGCGCAGAAGCGGGGGACCCCACAGATACGCAGTATTTT.